The clone carrying this T cell receptor (beta chain) was recorded a few times. No antigen is known for it. It was RNA transcripts that yielded the amplified TCR beta CDR3 regions. TCR CDR3 underwent first-round RT-PCR with the HTBI primer set. TCRdb itself ran the multiplex PCR reads through MiXCR, one entry per CDR3 protein. The table shows some 250,000 distinct CDR3 sequences, with roughly 15% occurring only once. The data were obtained in a study of T cells in Graves' hyperthyroidism and ophthalmopathy. Points from the study as a whole: Blood also showed most of the thyroid clonotypes that were expanded above 0.001. Ophthalmopathy stood apart from stable hyperthyroidism in a 13 V-J model.

For the diagnoses, clinical symptoms, serum thyroxine and TRAb, thyroid ultrasound and orbital computed tomography were used. Germline assignment: CDR1 LNHDA and CDR2 SQIVND (reference sequence). V was trimmed by 6 bases and J by 3 bases, leaving 18 bases between them. This CDR3 comprises 15 residues. The chain recombines TRBV19 with TRBJ2-7, with D perhaps matching TRBD1 or TRBD2 (5 bases each). Sequenced material: blood. The sequence came from a woman aged 45-60 years with Graves' hyperthyroidism that later progressed to Graves' ophthalmopathy. Here the CDR3 reads CASRMSGRALYEQYF. For the CDR3, the DNA is TGTGCCAGTAGAATGTCGGGACGGGCGCTCTACGAGCAGTACTTC.